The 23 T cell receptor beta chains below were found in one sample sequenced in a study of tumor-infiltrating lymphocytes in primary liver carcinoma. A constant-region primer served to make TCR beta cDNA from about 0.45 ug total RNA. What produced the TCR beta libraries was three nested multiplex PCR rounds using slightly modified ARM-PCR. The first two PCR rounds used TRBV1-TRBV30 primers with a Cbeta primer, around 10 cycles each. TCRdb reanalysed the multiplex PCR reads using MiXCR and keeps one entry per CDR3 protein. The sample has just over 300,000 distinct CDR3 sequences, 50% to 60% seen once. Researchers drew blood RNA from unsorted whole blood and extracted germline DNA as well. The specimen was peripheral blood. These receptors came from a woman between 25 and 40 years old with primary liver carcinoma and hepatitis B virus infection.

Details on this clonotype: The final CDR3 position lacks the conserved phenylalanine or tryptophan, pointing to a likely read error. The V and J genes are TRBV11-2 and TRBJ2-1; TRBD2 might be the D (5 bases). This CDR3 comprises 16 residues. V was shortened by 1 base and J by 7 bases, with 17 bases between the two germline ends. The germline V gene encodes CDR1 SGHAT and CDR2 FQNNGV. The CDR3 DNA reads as TGTGCCAGCAGCTTAGGCCCTAGCTGGAGTTTTAATGAGCAGTTCTCC. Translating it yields CASSLGPSWSFNEQFS.

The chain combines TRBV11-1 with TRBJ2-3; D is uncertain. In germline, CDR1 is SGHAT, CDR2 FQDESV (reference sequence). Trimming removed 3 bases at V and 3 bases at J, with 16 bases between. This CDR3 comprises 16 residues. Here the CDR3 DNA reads TGTGCCAGCAGCTTTAGCTCTCTTACGTATACAGATACGCAGTATTTT. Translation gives CASSFSSLTYTDTQYF.

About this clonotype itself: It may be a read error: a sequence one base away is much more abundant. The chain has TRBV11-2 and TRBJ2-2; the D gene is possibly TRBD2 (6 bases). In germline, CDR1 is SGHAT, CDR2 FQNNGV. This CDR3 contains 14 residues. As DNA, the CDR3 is TGTACCAGCCTTTTCACTAGCAGCACCGGGGAGCTGTTTTTT. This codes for CTSLFTSSTGELFF.

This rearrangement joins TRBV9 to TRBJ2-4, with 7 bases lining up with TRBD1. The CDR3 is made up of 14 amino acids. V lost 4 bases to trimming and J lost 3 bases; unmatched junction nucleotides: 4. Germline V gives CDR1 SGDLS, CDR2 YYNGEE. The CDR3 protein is CASSPGDSKNIQYF. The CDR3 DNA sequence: TGTGCCAGCAGCCCAGGGGACAGCAAAAACATTCAGTACTTC.

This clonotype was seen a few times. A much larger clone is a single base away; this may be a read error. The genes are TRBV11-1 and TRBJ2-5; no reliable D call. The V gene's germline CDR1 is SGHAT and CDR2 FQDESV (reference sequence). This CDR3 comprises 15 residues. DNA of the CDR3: TGTACCAGCAGCTTAGGGTCCCCCGTAGTGGAGACCCAGTACTTC. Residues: CTSSLGSPVVETQYF. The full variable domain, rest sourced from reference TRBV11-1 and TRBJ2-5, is EAEVAQSPRYKITEKSQAVAFWCDPISGHATLYWYRQILGQGPELLVQFQDESVVDDSQLPKDRFSAERLKGVDSTLKIQPAELGDSAMYLCTSSLGSPVVETQYFGPGTRLLVL.

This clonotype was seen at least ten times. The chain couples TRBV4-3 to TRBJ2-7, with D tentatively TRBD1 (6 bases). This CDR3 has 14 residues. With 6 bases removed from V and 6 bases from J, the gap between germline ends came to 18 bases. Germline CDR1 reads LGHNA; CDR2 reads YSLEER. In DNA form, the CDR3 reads TGCGCCAGCAGACTTAGGGACAATTTCGGCGAGCAGTACTTC. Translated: CASRLRDNFGEQYF.

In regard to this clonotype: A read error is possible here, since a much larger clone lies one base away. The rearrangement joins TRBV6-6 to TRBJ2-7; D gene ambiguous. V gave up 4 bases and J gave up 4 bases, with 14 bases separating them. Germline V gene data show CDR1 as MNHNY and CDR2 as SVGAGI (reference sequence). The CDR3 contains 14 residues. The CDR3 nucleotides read TGTGCCAGCAGTTTCTGGGTAGCCGAGTACGAGCAGTACTTC. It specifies CASSFWVAEYEQYF.

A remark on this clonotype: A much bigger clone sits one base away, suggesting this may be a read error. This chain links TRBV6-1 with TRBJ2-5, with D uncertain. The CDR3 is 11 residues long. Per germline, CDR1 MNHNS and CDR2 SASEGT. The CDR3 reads CASSNQVTQYF. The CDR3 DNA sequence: TGTGCCAGCAGTAACCAAGTGACCCAGTACTTC.

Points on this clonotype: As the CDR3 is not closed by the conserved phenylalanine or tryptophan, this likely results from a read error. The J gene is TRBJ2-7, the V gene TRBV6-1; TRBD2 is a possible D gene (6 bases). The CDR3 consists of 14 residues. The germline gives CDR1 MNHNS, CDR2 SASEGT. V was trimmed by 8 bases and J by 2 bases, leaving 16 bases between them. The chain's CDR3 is CASGVGGMAYEQYL. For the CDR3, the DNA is TGTGCCAGCGGTGTGGGGGGAATGGCCTACGAGCAGTACCTC.

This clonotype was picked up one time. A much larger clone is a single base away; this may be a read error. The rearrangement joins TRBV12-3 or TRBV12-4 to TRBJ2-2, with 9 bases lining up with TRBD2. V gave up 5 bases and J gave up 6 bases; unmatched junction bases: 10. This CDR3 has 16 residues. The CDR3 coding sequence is TGTGCCAGCAGTAATAGCGGGAGAACAGGTCCCGGGGAGCTGTTTTTT. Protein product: CASSNSGRTGPGELFF.

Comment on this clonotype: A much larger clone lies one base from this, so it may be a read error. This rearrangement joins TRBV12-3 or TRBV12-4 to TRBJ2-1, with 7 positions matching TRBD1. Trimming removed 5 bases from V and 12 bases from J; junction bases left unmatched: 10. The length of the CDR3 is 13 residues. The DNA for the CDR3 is TGTGCCAGCAGTCAAATGACAGGGTACGGGCAGTTCTTC. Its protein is CASSQMTGYGQFF.

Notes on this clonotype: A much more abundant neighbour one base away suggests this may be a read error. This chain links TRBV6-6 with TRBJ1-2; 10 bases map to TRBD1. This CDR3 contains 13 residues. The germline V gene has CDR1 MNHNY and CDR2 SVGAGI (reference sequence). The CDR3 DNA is TGTGCCAGCAGTCCGGGACAGGGGCGCTTCTACATCTTC. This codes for CASSPGQGRFYIF.

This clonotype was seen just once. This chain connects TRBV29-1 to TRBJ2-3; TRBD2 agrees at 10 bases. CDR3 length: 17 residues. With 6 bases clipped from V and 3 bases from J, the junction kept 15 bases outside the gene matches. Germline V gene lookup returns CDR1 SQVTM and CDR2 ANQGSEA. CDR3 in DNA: TGCAGCGTGATCGGACTAGCGGACTTCCCCCAAACAGATACGCAGTATTTT. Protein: CSVIGLADFPQTDTQYF.

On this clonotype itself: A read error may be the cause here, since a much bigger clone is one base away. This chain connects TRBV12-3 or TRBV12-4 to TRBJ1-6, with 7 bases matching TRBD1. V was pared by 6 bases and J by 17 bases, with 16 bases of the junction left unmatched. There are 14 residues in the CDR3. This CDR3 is CASSWSTQGQSIHF. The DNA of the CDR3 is TGTGCCAGCAGCTGGTCTACTCAGGGACAGAGCATCCACTTT.

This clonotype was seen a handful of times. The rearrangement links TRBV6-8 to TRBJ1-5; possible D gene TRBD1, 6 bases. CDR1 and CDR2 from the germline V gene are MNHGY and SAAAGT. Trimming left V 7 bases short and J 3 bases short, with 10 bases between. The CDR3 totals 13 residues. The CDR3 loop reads CASTGTSNQPQHF. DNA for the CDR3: TGTGCCAGCACCGGGACATCCAATCAGCCCCAGCATTTT.

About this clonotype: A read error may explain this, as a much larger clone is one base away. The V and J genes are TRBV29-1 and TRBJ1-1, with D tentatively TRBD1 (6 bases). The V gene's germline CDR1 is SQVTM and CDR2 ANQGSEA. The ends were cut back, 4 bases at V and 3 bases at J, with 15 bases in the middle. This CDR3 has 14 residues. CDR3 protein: CSVVITGCDTEAFF. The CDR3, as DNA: TGCAGCGTTGTAATAACAGGGTGTGACACTGAAGCTTTCTTT.

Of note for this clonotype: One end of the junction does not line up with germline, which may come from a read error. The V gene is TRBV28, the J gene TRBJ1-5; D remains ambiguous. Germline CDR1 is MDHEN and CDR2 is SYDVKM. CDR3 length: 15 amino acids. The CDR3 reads CASSFSDAFNQPQHF. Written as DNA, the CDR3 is TGTGCCAGCAGTTTTTCCGATGCCTTCAATCAGCCCCAGCATTTC.

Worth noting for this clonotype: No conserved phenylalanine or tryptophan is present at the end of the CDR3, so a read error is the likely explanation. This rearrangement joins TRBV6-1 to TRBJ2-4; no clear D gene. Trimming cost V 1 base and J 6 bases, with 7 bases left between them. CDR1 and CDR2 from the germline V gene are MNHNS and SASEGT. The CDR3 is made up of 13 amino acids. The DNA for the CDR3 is TGTGCCAGCAGTGAAGGCCCAGGAAACATTCAGTACATC. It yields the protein CASSEGPGNIQYI.

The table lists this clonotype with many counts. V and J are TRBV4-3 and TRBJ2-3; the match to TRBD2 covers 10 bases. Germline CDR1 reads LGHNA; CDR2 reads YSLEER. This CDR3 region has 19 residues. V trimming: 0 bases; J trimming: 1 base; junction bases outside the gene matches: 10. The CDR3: CASSQDRAAGGWGTDTQYF. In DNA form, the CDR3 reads TGCGCCAGCAGCCAAGATCGCGCAGCGGGAGGGTGGGGCACAGATACGCAGTATTTT.

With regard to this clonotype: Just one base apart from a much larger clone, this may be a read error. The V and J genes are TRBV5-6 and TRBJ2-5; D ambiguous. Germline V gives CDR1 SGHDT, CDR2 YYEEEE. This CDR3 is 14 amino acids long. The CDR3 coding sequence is TGTGCCGGCAGCTTGGTATCGGACCAAGAGACCCAGTACTTC. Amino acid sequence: CAGSLVSDQETQYF.

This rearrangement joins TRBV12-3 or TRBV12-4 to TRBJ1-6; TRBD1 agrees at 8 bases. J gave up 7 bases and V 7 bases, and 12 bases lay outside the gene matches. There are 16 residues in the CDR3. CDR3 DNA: TGTGCCAGCATCATCAGTGGGGGGACAGGAAATTCACCCCTCCACTTT. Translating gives CASIISGGTGNSPLHF.

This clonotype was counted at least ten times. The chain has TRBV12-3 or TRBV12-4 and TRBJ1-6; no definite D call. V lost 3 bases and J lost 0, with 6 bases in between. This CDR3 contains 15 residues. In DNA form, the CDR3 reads TGTGCCAGCAGTTTGGAGAGCTCCTATAATTCACCCCTCCACTTT. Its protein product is CASSLESSYNSPLHF.

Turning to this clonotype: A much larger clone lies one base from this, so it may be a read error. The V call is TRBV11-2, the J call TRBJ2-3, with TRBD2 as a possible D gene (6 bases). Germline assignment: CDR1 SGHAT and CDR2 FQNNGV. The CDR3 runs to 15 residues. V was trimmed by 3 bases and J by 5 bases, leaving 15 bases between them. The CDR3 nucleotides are TGTGCCAGCAGCTTCGGGAGACGACCAGGAGATACGCAGTATTTT. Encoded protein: CASSFGRRPGDTQYF.